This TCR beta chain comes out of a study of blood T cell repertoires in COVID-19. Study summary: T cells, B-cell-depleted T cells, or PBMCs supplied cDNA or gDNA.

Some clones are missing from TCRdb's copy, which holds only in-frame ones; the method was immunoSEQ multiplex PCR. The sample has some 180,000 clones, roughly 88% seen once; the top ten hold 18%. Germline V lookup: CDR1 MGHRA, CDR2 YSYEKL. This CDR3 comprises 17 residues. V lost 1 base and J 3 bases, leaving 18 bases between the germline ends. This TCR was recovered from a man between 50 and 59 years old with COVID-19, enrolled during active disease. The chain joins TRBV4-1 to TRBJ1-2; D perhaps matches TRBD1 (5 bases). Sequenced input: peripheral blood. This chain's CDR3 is CASSQVFKGGADYGYTF. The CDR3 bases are TGCGCCAGCAGCCAAGTGTTTAAGGGTGGGGCTGACTATGGCTACACCTTC.